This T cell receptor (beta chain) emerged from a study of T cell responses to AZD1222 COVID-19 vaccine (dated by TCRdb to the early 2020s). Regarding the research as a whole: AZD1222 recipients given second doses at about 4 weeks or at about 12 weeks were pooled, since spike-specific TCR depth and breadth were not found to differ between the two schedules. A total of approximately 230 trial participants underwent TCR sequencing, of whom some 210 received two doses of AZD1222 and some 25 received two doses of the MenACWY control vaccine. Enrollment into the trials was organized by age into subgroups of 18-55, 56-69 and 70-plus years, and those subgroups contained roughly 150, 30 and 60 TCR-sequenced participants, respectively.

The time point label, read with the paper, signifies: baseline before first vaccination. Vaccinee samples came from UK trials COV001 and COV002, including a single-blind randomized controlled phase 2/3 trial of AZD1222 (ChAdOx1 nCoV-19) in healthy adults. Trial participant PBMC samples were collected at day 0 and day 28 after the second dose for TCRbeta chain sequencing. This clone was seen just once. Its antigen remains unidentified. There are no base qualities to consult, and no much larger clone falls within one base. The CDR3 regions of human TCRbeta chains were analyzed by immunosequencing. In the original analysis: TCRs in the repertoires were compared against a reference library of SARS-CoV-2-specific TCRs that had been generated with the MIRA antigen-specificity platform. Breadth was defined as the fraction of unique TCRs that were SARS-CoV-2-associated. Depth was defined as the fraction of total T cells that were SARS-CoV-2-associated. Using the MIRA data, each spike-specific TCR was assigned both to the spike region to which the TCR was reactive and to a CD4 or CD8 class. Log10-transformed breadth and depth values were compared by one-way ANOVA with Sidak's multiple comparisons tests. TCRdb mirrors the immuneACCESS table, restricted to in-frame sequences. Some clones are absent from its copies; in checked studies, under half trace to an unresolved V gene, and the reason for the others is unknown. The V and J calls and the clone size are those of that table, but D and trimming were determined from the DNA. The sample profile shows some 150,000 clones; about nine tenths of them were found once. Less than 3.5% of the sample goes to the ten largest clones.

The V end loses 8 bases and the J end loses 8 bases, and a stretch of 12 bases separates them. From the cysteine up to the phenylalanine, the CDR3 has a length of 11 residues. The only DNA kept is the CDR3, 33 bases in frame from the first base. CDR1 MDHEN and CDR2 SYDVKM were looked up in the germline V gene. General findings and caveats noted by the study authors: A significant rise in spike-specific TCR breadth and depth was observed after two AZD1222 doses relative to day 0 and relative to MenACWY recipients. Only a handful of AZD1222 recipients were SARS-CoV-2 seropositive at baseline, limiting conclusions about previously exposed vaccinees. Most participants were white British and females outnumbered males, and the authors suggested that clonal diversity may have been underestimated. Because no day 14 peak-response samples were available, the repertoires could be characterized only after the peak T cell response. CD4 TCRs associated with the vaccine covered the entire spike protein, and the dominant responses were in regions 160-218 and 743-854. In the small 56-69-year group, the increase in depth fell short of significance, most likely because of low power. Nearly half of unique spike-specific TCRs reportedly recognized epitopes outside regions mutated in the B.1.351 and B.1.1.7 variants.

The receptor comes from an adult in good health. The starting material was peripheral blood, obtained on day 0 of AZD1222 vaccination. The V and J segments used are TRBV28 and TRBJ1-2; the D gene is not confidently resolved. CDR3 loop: CASGGLGGYTF. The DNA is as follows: TGTGCCAGCGGAGGTCTGGGAGGCTACACCTTC.